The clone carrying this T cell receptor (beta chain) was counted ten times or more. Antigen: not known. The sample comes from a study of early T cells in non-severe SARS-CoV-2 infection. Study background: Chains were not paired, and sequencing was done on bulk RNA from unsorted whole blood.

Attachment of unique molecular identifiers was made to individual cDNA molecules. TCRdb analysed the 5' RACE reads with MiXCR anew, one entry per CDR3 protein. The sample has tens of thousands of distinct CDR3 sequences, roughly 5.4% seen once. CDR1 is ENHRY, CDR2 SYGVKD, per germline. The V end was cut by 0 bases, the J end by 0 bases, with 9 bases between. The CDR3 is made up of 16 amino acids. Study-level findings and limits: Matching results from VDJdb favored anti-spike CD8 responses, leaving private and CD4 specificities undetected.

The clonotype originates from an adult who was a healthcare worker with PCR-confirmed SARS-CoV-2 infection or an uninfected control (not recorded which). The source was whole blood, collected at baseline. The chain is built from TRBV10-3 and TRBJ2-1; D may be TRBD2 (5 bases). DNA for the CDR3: TGTGCCATCAGTGAGTCAATGGGGAGCTCCTACAATGAGCAGTTCTTC. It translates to CAISESMGSSYNEQFF.